The 16 T cell receptor beta chains below come from one sample, sequenced in a study of beta chain features in type 1 diabetes. Expressed TCRB transcripts were sequenced because the isolated RNA had all been reverse transcribed beforehand. Profiled with immunoSEQ multiplex PCR; TCRdb holds only in-frame clones, not every one. The data show some 410,000 clones, 9.5% to 12% seen once. The sample taken for sequencing was naive CD4+ T cells from blood. The receptors were gathered from a woman aged 18-29 years in good health.

CDR3 in amino acids: CASSSPGQGKESEKLFF. In DNA form, the CDR3 reads TGTGCCAGCAGCTCTCCGGGACAGGGGAAGGAGAGTGAAAAACTGTTTTTT. J is TRBJ1-4 and V is TRBV7-9; 10 bases match TRBD1. Per the germline V gene, CDR1 is SEHNR and CDR2 is FQNEAQ (reference sequence). J lost 7 bases, V lost 4 bases, and 12 bases had no gene match. The CDR3 is 17 residues long.

This clone turned up a few times. The V and J genes are TRBV9 and TRBJ1-2; D call uncertain. CDR3 length: 14 amino acids. Germline CDR1 is SGDLS and CDR2 is YYNGEE. V lost 1 base to trimming and J lost 3 bases, with 10 bases between them. The CDR3 nucleotides are TGTGCCAGCAGCGTATCCCCCTTCGACTATGGCTACACCTTC. Translating gives CASSVSPFDYGYTF. Drawing the rest from reference TRBV9 and TRBJ1-2, the complete variable domain is DSGVTQTPKHLITATGQRVTLRCSPRSGDLSVYWYQQSLDQGLQFLIQYYNGEERAKGNILERFSAQQFPDLHSELNLSSLELGDSALYFCASSVSPFDYGYTFGSGTRLTVV.

This clone has a handful of counts. This chain connects TRBV18 to TRBJ2-5, with D uncertain. CDR3 length equals 13 residues. The germline gives CDR1 KGHSH, CDR2 LQKENI. Trimming removed 4 bases from V and 2 bases from J, with 8 bases in between. CDR3 in DNA: TGTGCCAGCTCACTTTCGCTTCAAGAGACCCAGTACTTC. Its protein is CASSLSLQETQYF.

V is TRBV5-1 and J is TRBJ2-2, with D hard to call. Germline lookup yields CDR1 SGHRS and CDR2 YFSETQ. V was trimmed by 0 bases and J by 3 bases, leaving 6 bases between them. The CDR3 loop spans 14 amino acids. CDR3 loop: CASSLEAHTGELFF. The CDR3 DNA follows: TGCGCCAGCAGCTTGGAGGCCCACACCGGGGAGCTGTTTTTT.

The table lists this clone with a few counts. The chain joins TRBV2 to TRBJ1-3; D gene unclear. The V and J ends lost 3 bases and 0 bases respectively, with 6 bases between them. Germline CDR1 reads SNHLY; CDR2 reads FYNNEI. The CDR3 length is 14 residues. The CDR3 protein is CASSEALSGNTIYF. The CDR3 DNA reads TGTGCCAGCAGTGAGGCTCTCTCTGGAAACACCATATATTTT.

The CDR3 is CSVSPARSGSYGYTF. The CDR3 nucleotides are TGCAGCGTTTCCCCCGCCCGTTCAGGAAGCTATGGCTACACCTTC. J is TRBJ1-2 and V is TRBV29-1; no reliable D call. Germline CDR1 reads SQVTM; CDR2 reads ANQGSEA. CDR3 size: 15 residues. Trimming shortened V by 5 bases and J by 4 bases, and 20 bases separated the two germline ends.

This chain links TRBV9 with TRBJ2-2; D is unresolved. This CDR3 has 13 amino acids. Germline loops: CDR1 SGDLS, CDR2 YYNGEE. The V gene lost 4 bases and the J gene lost 5 bases, with 9 bases spanning the gap. The CDR3 protein is CASSPLGTGELFF. DNA for the CDR3: TGTGCCAGCAGCCCCCTAGGAACCGGGGAGCTGTTTTTT.

The CDR3 sequence is CASSFRAGGPGDTQYF. The CDR3 bases are TGTGCCAGCAGCTTTAGAGCGGGGGGGCCGGGAGATACGCAGTATTTT. The V and J genes are TRBV11-3 and TRBJ2-3; 10 nucleotides line up with TRBD2. Germline V gene sequence: CDR1 SGHNT, CDR2 YENEEA. CDR3 length: 16 amino acids. The trim removed 3 bases at V and 5 bases at J, leaving 8 bases unmatched.

The gene calls are TRBV11-2 and TRBJ2-4; 7 nucleotides match TRBD2. Per germline, CDR1 SGHAT and CDR2 FQNNGV. Trimming cost V 1 base and J 0 bases; bases outside gene matches: 6. CDR3 length equals 17 residues. CDR3 bases: TGTGCCAGCAGCTTAGGAGGACTAGAGCTAGCCAAAAACATTCAGTACTTC. Its translation is CASSLGGLELAKNIQYF.

V usage is TRBV29-1 and J usage is TRBJ2-5; TRBD2 matches at 9 bases. Germline CDR1 reads SQVTM; CDR2 reads ANQGSEA. Trimming cost V 8 bases and J 4 bases; bases outside gene matches: 5. The CDR3 runs 12 residues. CDR3 region: CSSYSGRETQYF. The CDR3 bases are TGCAGCTCCTATAGCGGGAGAGAGACCCAGTACTTC.

In its sample, this clone was seen a few times. This rearrangement joins TRBV30 to TRBJ1-4; unclear D gene. Trimming removed 1 base from V and 11 bases from J, with 11 bases in between. The length of the CDR3 is 12 residues. Looked up from germline, CDR1 is GTSNPN and CDR2 is SVGIG (reference sequence). The CDR3 nucleotides read TGTGCCTGGAGTGCGGGCGGAGATAAACTGTTTTTT. Translation gives CAWSAGGDKLFF. Variable domain in full (rest from reference TRBV30 and TRBJ1-4): SQTIHQWPATLVQPVGSPLSLECTVEGTSNPNLYWYRQAAGRGLQLLFYSVGIGQISSEVPQNLSASRPQDRQFILSSKKLLLSDSGFYLCAWSAGGDKLFFGSGTQLSVL.

V and J are TRBV6-5 and TRBJ1-1, with unresolved D. The germline V and J ends were trimmed by 4 bases and 3 bases, with 12 bases remaining between them. Germline CDR1 is MNHEY and CDR2 is SVGAGI. CDR3 length: 14 amino acids. CDR3 in amino acids: CASSSLIRDTEAFF. The CDR3 nucleotides read TGTGCCAGCAGTTCTTTAATAAGGGACACTGAAGCTTTCTTT.

This clone turned up a few times. The V and J genes are TRBV28 and TRBJ1-1; TRBD1 matches 7 bases. Germline lookup yields CDR1 MDHEN and CDR2 SYDVKM. V lost 5 bases to trimming and J lost 4 bases; unmatched junction nucleotides: 10. The CDR3 runs to 15 residues. CDR3 DNA sequence: TGTGCCAGCAGTGTTGTTACCGGGACAGCCACTGAAGCTTTCTTT. As protein: CASSVVTGTATEAFF.

This clone was observed a few times. Other DNA variants within this sample encode the same CDR3. The chain links TRBV23-1 to TRBJ2-5, with a weak D call TRBD2 (6 bases). TRBV23-1 falls under the ORF class, with uncertain function. Trimming cost V 4 bases and J 5 bases, with 14 bases left between them. The CDR3 is made up of 14 amino acids. For the CDR3, the DNA is TGCGCCAGCAGTCCTCGGGGTGGGGGGGAGACCCAGTACTTC. It codes for CASSPRGGGETQYF.

This clone was recorded only once. The chain carries TRBV5-1 and TRBJ2-5; D may be TRBD1 or TRBD2 (6 bases each). The CDR3 extends over 14 amino acids. V dropped 7 bases and J dropped 5 bases, with 18 bases sitting between them. Germline loops: CDR1 SGHRS, CDR2 YFSETQ. The chain's CDR3 is CASAPVGGRETQYF. The CDR3 DNA reads as TGCGCCAGCGCCCCCGTCGGGGGCAGGGAGACCCAGTACTTC.

There are a few counts of this clone. The gene calls are TRBV28 and TRBJ2-4; a weak D match, TRBD1 (6 bases). Germline V lookup: CDR1 MDHEN, CDR2 SYDVKM. Trimming cost V 2 bases and J 7 bases, with 12 bases left between them. This CDR3 has 14 amino acids. The CDR3 DNA sequence: TGTGCCAGCAGTTTACGACAGGCCCGGAACATTCAGTACTTC. This encodes CASSLRQARNIQYF. Together with reference TRBV28 and TRBJ2-4, the CDR3 gives the full variable domain: DVKVTQSSRYLVKRTGEKVFLECVQDMDHENMFWYRQDPGLGLRLIYFSYDVKMKEKGDIPEGYSVSREKKERFSLILESASTNQTSMYLCASSLRQARNIQYFGAGTRLSVL.